This TCR beta chain was identified in a study of blood T cell repertoires in COVID-19. About the study: The study drew acute and convalescent COVID-19 samples from the United States, Italy and Spain.

Trimming pared 0 bases from V and 9 bases from J, leaving 10 bases between. Per the germline V gene, CDR1 is SGHRS and CDR2 is YFSETQ. CDR3 size: 13 residues. The protocol was immunoSEQ multiplex PCR, while the TCRdb copy is restricted to in-frame clones and leaves out a portion. This sample has fewer than 500,000 clones; approximately 90% occur once, and the top ten carry around 1.8%. The chain links TRBV5-1 to TRBJ2-1; possible D gene TRBD1, 6 bases. This TCR derives from a woman aged 18-29 years with acute COVID-19. Sequencing was done on a sample of PBMCs or T cells enriched from blood (not recorded which). The CDR3 DNA reads TGCGCCAGCAGCTTGGGGCAGGGGATTGAGCAGTTCTTC. Protein product: CASSLGQGIEQFF. The complete variable domain, with remaining parts taken from reference TRBV5-1 and TRBJ2-1, reads KAGVTQTPRYLIKTRGQQVTLSCSPISGHRSVSWYQQTPGQGLQFLFEYFSETQRNKGNFPGRFSGRQFSNSRSEMNVSTLELGDSALYLCASSLGQGIEQFFGPGTRLTVL.